This is a list of T cell receptor beta chains from one sample in a study of cytomegalovirus exposure and HLA in healthy donors. Libraries were prepared by immunoSEQ multiplex PCR; TCRdb keeps only in-frame clonotypes and omits some of them. The top ten clones hold 14% of a sample with 110,000 to 150,000 clones, 73% of them seen once. The source material was PBMCs. Receptors were obtained from a human donor in good health. CDR3s include the opening cysteine and the closing phenylalanine or tryptophan. The order of the fields is V gene, J gene, D gene, clone size, CDR3 DNA, CDR3 protein. A D gene is named only where the DNA matches it firmly. Only part of the rows carry a size: once, few, many, or a class if the clone is expanded.

>TRBV2|TRBJ2-7|TRBD1|-
TGTGCCAGCAGTGATTTGGGACAGGCAATTTTT
CASSDLGQAIF
>TRBV6-1|TRBJ1-5|TRBD1|-
TGTGCCAGCAGTGAAGGAGGGGGCAACAATCAGCCCCAGCATTTT
CASSEGGGNNQPQHF
>TRBV5-8|TRBJ1-4|-|few
TGTGCCAGCAGCCGTGAGAGGGGGTATGCAACTAATGAAAAACTGTTTTTT
CASSRERGYATNEKLFF
>TRBV27|TRBJ1-5|TRBD1|-
TGTGCCAGCAGTCAGACAGGGGACCGCGCCCAGCATTTT
CASSQTGDRAQHF
>TRBV27|TRBJ1-1|-|-
TGTGCCAGCAAGACACAGGGGAACACTGAAGCTTTCTTT
CASKTQGNTEAFF
>TRBV29-1|TRBJ2-3|-|few
TGCAGCGCCCGTACCACTAGTGTCTCTAGCACAGATACGCAGTATTTT
CSARTTSVSSTDTQYF
>TRBV5-4|TRBJ2-3|TRBD1|-
TGTGCCAGCAGCTTCACCCCCGGACAGGGGGCCACAGATACGCAGTATTTT
CASSFTPGQGATDTQYF
>TRBV4-1|TRBJ2-1|TRBD1|-
TGCGCCAGCAGCCAAGATAAGGGGGCCGTGGATGAGCAGTTCTTC
CASSQDKGAVDEQFF
>TRBV5-1|TRBJ2-1|-|once
TGCGCCAGCAGGCAGGGGGGCCACTACAATGAGCAGTTCTTC
CASRQGGHYNEQFF
>TRBV6-5|TRBJ2-3|TRBD2|-
TGTGCCAGCAGTTACTCTTTTAGCGGGAGGCACACGCAGTATTTT
CASSYSFSGRHTQYF
>TRBV30|TRBJ1-2|-|-
TGTGCCTGGAGTTGGGACAACGGCTACACCTTC
CAWSWDNGYTF
>TRBV19|TRBJ1-5|-|few
TGTGCCAGTAGTATGCAGCAGGGAGGACAGCCCCAGCATTTT
CASSMQQGGQPQHF
>TRBV5-1|TRBJ2-3|TRBD2|few
TGCGCCAGCAGCTTAGCACTAGCGGCCACAGATACGCAGTATTTT
CASSLALAATDTQYF
>TRBV6-1|TRBJ1-1|-|-
TGTGCCAGCAGCCCCGAACATAACACTGAAGCTTTCTTT
CASSPEHNTEAFF
>TRBV6-5|TRBJ1-2|TRBD1|once
TGTGCCAGCGTCCCAAAGACAGGGCTCTATGGCTACACCTTC
CASVPKTGLYGYTF
>TRBV7-9|TRBJ2-2|-|-
TGTGCCAGCAGCTTAGCCCCCCCGGGTGGGGAGCTGTTTTTT
CASSLAPPGGELFF
>TRBV28|TRBJ1-5|-|-
TGTGCCAGCAGCGGGGGGACACAGCCCCAGCATTTT
CASSGGTQPQHF
>TRBV7-9|TRBJ1-1|TRBD1|-
TGTGCCAGCAGCCAAGGGACAGGGATGAACACTGAAGCTTTCTTT
CASSQGTGMNTEAFF
>TRBV6-1|TRBJ1-5|TRBD1|-
TGTGCCAGCAGTGTCCGCCCCGGGACAGGGGGCTATCAGCCCCAGCATTTT
CASSVRPGTGGYQPQHF
>TRBV18|TRBJ1-6|-|-
TGTGCCAGCCCCCTGCCAGACAAGGCAGGGAGGGATTCACCCCTCCACTTT
CASPLPDKAGRDSPLHF
>TRBV7-3|TRBJ2-1|-|-
TGTGCCAGCAGCCAGCAACCTGGCAGGGGACACAATGAGCAGTTCTTC
CASSQQPGRGHNEQFF
>TRBV19|TRBJ1-5|-|-
TGTGCCAGTAACACCCGTGGCGGGAATCAGCCCCAGCATTTT
CASNTRGGNQPQHF
>TRBV29-1|TRBJ1-1|-|-
TGCAGCGTTGAAGGGAGGACGGCTGTAAACACTGAAGCTTTCTTT
CSVEGRTAVNTEAFF
>TRBV5-4|TRBJ2-3|TRBD2|-
TGTGCCAGCAGCTTGGCCCGGCGGGGGGGTCTCACAGATACGCAGTATTTT
CASSLARRGGLTDTQYF
>TRBV7-6|TRBJ2-5|-|-
TGTGCCAGCAGCCGTCACCCGGGGGGCGGTGAGACCCAGTACTTC
CASSRHPGGGETQYF
>TRBV10-1|TRBJ2-5|-|few
TGCGCCAGCAGTGAGCCTCCTCTAGGTAGCTGTTCGACCCAGTACTTC
CASSEPPLGSCSTQYF
>TRBV7-7|TRBJ2-2|TRBD2|once
TGTGCTAGCAGCCACCGGGACTATTCCGGGGAGCTGTTTTTT
CASSHRDYSGELFF
>TRBV28|TRBJ1-1|-|-
TGTGCCAGCAGTTTACGCAGGGTAAGGGACACTGAAGCTTTCTTT
CASSLRRVRDTEAFF
>TRBV2|TRBJ1-2|TRBD1|-
TGTGCCAGCAGTGACCCGGGACAGGGGGCGCAGGTCTATGGCTACACCTTC
CASSDPGQGAQVYGYTF
>TRBV2|TRBJ2-7|-|-
TGTGCCAGCAAACGTATTGGGACATACTACGAGCAGTACTTC
CASKRIGTYYEQYF
>TRBV7-9|TRBJ2-7|-|-
TGTGCCAGCAGCCTTCAGGGGATATATGACGAGCAGTACTTC
CASSLQGIYDEQYF
>TRBV7-9|TRBJ1-5|-|-
TGTGCCAGCAGCTTATTTTCTGAGCCCCAGCATTTT
CASSLFSEPQHF
>TRBV4-2|TRBJ2-7|TRBD1|-
TGTGCCAGCAGCCAAGATTCGACAGGGAGCTCCTACGAGCAGTACTTC
CASSQDSTGSSYEQYF
>TRBV4-1|TRBJ2-2|TRBD2|-
TGCGCCAGCAGCCACCCTTGGGAGGGGAACACCGGGGAGCTGTTTTTT
CASSHPWEGNTGELFF
>TRBV2|TRBJ2-7|-|-
TGTGCCAGCAGAGCTCAACAGGAGGGCGAGCAGTACTTC
CASRAQQEGEQYF
>TRBV5-1|TRBJ1-3|-|-
TGCGCCAGCAGCCTAACAGGGCTTTCGGGAAACACCATATATTTT
CASSLTGLSGNTIYF
>TRBV30|TRBJ2-1|TRBD2|once
TGTGCCTGGCTAGCGGGACCAAGCTCCTACAATGAGCAGTTCTTC
CAWLAGPSSYNEQFF
>TRBV5-3|TRBJ2-2|TRBD2|-
TGTGCCAGAAGCGCCGCGGGGGGACTGAACACCGGGGAGCTGTTTTTT
CARSAAGGLNTGELFF
>TRBV4-1|TRBJ1-6|-|-
TGCGCCAGCAGCCAACGGTCCGGGACCTATAATTCACCCCTCCACTTT
CASSQRSGTYNSPLHF
>TRBV6-1|TRBJ1-1|TRBD1|-
TGTGCCAGCAGTTCTCCTCCGGGACAGCGTGAAGCTTTCTTT
CASSSPPGQREAFF
>TRBV7-9|TRBJ2-3|-|few
TGTGCCAGCTACCCTATGAGCACAGATACGCAGTATTTT
CASYPMSTDTQYF
>TRBV7-9|TRBJ1-2|TRBD1|-
TGTGCCAGCAGCTCCGGACAGGGGGTCTATGGCTACACCTTC
CASSSGQGVYGYTF
>TRBV6-5|TRBJ2-6|-|-
TGTGCCAGCAGCGCTGACAGCTCTGGGGCCAACGTCCTGACTTTC
CASSADSSGANVLTF
>TRBV5-4|TRBJ1-2|-|few
TGTGCCAGCATCGTACGAGGAGGTGGAGGGGGCTACACCTTC
CASIVRGGGGGYTF
>TRBV13|TRBJ2-3|-|-
TGTGCCAGCAGTCTCCCTGGTACTAGAGGTGATACGCGGTATTTT
CASSLPGTRGDTRYF
>TRBV6-4|TRBJ2-6|-|few
TGTGCCAGCAGAGGCGGGCTTGGGGCCAACGTCCTGACTTTC
CASRGGLGANVLTF
>TRBV5-1|TRBJ2-7|-|-
TGCGCCAGCAGCTTGGACCCCTCCTACGAGCAGTACTTC
CASSLDPSYEQYF
>TRBV28|TRBJ2-3|TRBD2|-
TGTGCCAGCAGTTCGCCAGGACTAGCGGGGGCCCTCGTTACGCAGTATTTT
CASSSPGLAGALVTQYF